The clone carrying this T cell receptor beta chain has ten or more counts. Its antigen is unidentified. Germline V gene data show CDR1 as SGHTA and CDR2 as FQGTGA. The CDR3 sequence is 14 residues long. Trimming cost V 5 bases and J 7 bases, with 12 bases left between them. The library protocol tagged each TCR cDNA with a unique molecular identifier. MiXCR, run by TCRdb on the 5' RACE reads, gives a single entry per CDR3 protein. The sample has around 110,000 distinct CDR3 sequences, roughly an eighth seen once. Stated time point: blood at routine non-recurrence follow-up after resection. Unsorted whole RNA of tumor, nontumor lung or frozen PBMC was sequenced. The data are from a study of spatial heterogeneity in lung cancer. As for the study in general: There were approximately 69 donors, all of them untreated patients with early-stage non-small cell lung cancer. Sequence detection consistently recorded a greater number of beta-chain than alpha-chain sequences. Whole-study findings and limits: Ubiquitous expanded tumor TCRs were observed in blood more at resection than follow-up.

The chain is built from TRBV7-3 and TRBJ1-6; a weak D match, TRBD1 (6 bases). This sample comprised PBMCs, obtained at follow-up. The clonotype comes from a male donor with early-stage non-small cell lung cancer. CDR3 coding DNA: TGTGCCAGCAGCCCAAGAGGGGGGAATTCACCCCTCCACTTT. Translation: CASSPRGGNSPLHF.